The 10 T cell receptor beta chains given below trace back to one sample, sequenced in a study of T cell responses to AZD1222 COVID-19 vaccine. Method: immunoSEQ multiplex PCR; TCRdb's copy keeps in-frame clones and lacks some. The sample yields about 120,000 clones, over 80% seen once. The sequencing here drew on peripheral blood, taken on day 0 of AZD1222 vaccination. The source of these receptors is an adult in good health.

V usage is TRBV19 and J usage is TRBJ1-4; tentatively, D is TRBD1 (6 bases). The CDR3 has 15 amino acids. From germline, CDR1 is LNHDA and CDR2 SQIVND (reference sequence). V was shortened by 4 bases and J by 3 bases, with 12 bases between the two germline ends. Here the CDR3 DNA reads TGTGCCAGTAGTACAAACAGGGCGGCTAATGAAAAACTGTTTTTT. Amino acids: CASSTNRAANEKLFF.

The gene calls are TRBV7-8 and TRBJ1-5; D is uncertain. CDR3 length equals 14 residues. Trimming removed 1 base at V and 7 bases at J, with 11 bases between. Looked up from germline, CDR1 is SGHVS and CDR2 is FQNEAQ. The CDR3 protein is CASSLVSLDQPQHF. The CDR3 DNA reads TGTGCCAGCAGCTTAGTGAGCTTAGACCAGCCCCAGCATTTT.

The chain links TRBV29-1 to TRBJ1-3; no definite D call. Germline V gene sequence: CDR1 SQVTM, CDR2 ANQGSEA. Trimming cost V 4 bases and J 1 base, with 8 bases left between them. The CDR3 has 13 amino acids. CDR3: CSVVSLSGNTIYF. In DNA form, the CDR3 reads TGCAGCGTTGTATCGTTATCTGGAAACACCATATATTTT.

This sequence joins TRBV28 and TRBJ1-2; D might be TRBD1 (5 bases). Germline CDR1 is MDHEN and CDR2 is SYDVKM. The CDR3 is 12 amino acids. V lost 6 bases and J 7 bases, leaving 12 bases between the germline ends. In DNA form, the CDR3 reads TGTGCCAGCAGCTCACAGGTCGGTGGCTACACCTTC. Translated: CASSSQVGGYTF.

This clone was seen at least ten times. V usage is TRBV30 and J usage is TRBJ1-2; D gene unclear. The CDR3 consists of 13 residues. The V gene's germline CDR1 is GTSNPN and CDR2 SVGIG (reference sequence). Trimming removed 0 bases from V and 5 bases from J, with 10 bases in between. The CDR3 sequence is CAWSVERQYGYTF. The DNA for the CDR3 is TGTGCCTGGAGTGTCGAGAGGCAGTATGGCTACACCTTC.

The chain links TRBV11-3 to TRBJ2-7; 9 bases map to TRBD1. Germline CDR1 SGHNT, CDR2 YENEEA. The V segment lost 5 bases and the J segment 2 bases; nucleotides outside the gene matches: 7. This CDR3 is 15 amino acids long. The CDR3 sequence is CASSAGQGITYEQYF. CDR3 bases: TGTGCCAGCAGCGCGGGACAGGGTATAACCTACGAGCAGTACTTC. Combining the CDR3 with reference TRBV11-3 and TRBJ2-7 gives the whole variable domain EAGVVQSPRYKIIEKKQPVAFWCNPISGHNTLYWYLQNLGQGPELLIRYENEEAVDDSQLPKDRFSAERLKGVDSTLKIQPAELGDSAVYLCASSAGQGITYEQYFGPGTRLTVT.

This chain uses TRBV19 with TRBJ1-5; no clear D. The V end was cut by 5 bases, the J end by 2 bases, with 16 bases between. Per the germline V gene, CDR1 is LNHDA and CDR2 is SQIVND (reference sequence). This CDR3 region has 16 residues. For the CDR3, the DNA is TGTGCCAGTAGTTCGGATATTCTTTTGGGCAATCAGCCCCAGCATTTT. Translating it yields CASSSDILLGNQPQHF. Variable domain in full (rest from reference TRBV19 and TRBJ1-5): DGGITQSPKYLFRKEGQNVTLSCEQNLNHDAMYWYRQDPGQGLRLIYYSQIVNDFQKGDIAEGYSVSREKKESFPLTVTSAQKNPTAFYLCASSSDILLGNQPQHFGDGTRLSIL.

The V and J genes are TRBV2 and TRBJ1-2, with TRBD1 matching 7 bases. Germline V lookup: CDR1 SNHLY, CDR2 FYNNEI. J was trimmed by 0 bases and V by 6 bases; bases with no gene match: 7. This CDR3 comprises 15 residues. The CDR3 nucleotides read TGTGCCAGCAGGGACCGGGACAGAACTAACTATGGCTACACCTTC. This translates into CASRDRDRTNYGYTF.

The rearrangement uses TRBV7-2 and TRBJ1-4, with a weak D call TRBD1 (6 bases). Germline CDR1 SGHTA, CDR2 FQGNSA. Between the trimmed V and J ends, which lost 3 bases and 3 bases, there was a span of 20 bases. The CDR3 has 18 residues. The DNA of the CDR3 is TGTGCCAGCAGCTTCCAACGCGGGGGGCTCTCGTCTAATGAAAAACTGTTTTTT. This sequence encodes CASSFQRGGLSSNEKLFF.

Concerning this clone: Sequence at one end of the junction differs from germline and may be a read error. This chain links TRBV6-1 with TRBJ2-3, with 7 bases identical to TRBD2. CDR3 size: 14 residues. From germline, CDR1 is MNHNS and CDR2 SASEGT. The CDR3: CASSQAGSTDTQYF. The DNA of the CDR3 is TGTGCCAGCAGTCAAGCGGGGAGCACAGATACGCAGTATTTT.